This TCR beta chain was observed in a study of CD8 T cells in ankylosing spondylitis. Trimming took 4 bases from V and 4 from J, leaving 20 bases between them. The CDR3 covers 18 residues. Germline V gene sequence: CDR1 MNHEY, CDR2 SMNVEV (reference sequence). To note about this clonotype: Antigen unknown.

From the 5' RACE reads, TCRdb called clonotypes with MiXCR, one entry per CDR3 protein. The repertoire has fewer than 350,000 distinct CDR3 sequences, 9.5% to 13% of them found once; the top ten carry roughly 9.1%. Whole-study results and caveats: In synovial fluid and blood from reactive arthritis, some motif variants were previously reported. Matched synovial fluid from ankylosing spondylitis patients was reported to be enriched for disease-linked clones.

This receptor was identified in a female donor with ankylosing spondylitis or in good health (not recorded which). V usage is TRBV27 and J usage is TRBJ2-6, with D maybe TRBD1 (6 bases). Material for sequencing was blood, either unsorted or a sorted T cell fraction (not recorded which). Here the CDR3 reads CASSSLGGTATGANVLTF. CDR3 coding DNA: TGTGCCAGCAGTTCCCTAGGGGGTACTGCTACCGGGGCCAACGTCCTGACTTTC.